This TCR beta chain was found in a study of regulatory T cells in long-lasting Graves disease. The CDR3 has 13 amino acids. Trimming took 6 bases from V and 8 from J, leaving 13 bases between them. The germline CDR1 and CDR2 sequences are MGHDK and SYGVNS. This clonotype was observed a few times. Assembly of TCR beta libraries relied on iRepertoire HTBI primers together with Arm-PCR of CDR3 regions. TCRdb reprocessed the multiplex PCR reads with MiXCR, giving one entry per CDR3 protein. The profile shows hundreds of thousands of distinct CDR3 sequences, roughly 15% of them singletons. Time point noted: newly diagnosed GD, antithyroid drugs for less than 3 months. There was RNA extracted from PBMCs, and the TCR library was made from it. These data are also associated with another study on T cells in Graves' hyperthyroidism and ophthalmopathy.

The sequences come from peripheral blood mononuclear cells (PBMCs), collected at new diagnosis, from a patient treated with antithyroid drugs. This sequence was found in a middle-aged woman with Graves disease. The rearrangement joins TRBV25-1 to TRBJ1-4; possibly TRBD1 for D (5 bases). DNA for the CDR3: TGTGCCAGCAGCCCAGGGCGTTGGGAAAAACTGTTTTTT. Residues: CASSPGRWEKLFF.